What follows are 8 T cell receptor beta chains derived from one specimen sequenced in a study of T cell changes during pregnancy in multiple sclerosis. Clones were sequenced by immunoSEQ multiplex PCR, and TCRdb holds only the in-frame ones, with some missing. The sample lists 93,000 or so clones, approximately 90% occurring once. Sequencing was performed on peripheral blood, taken before pregnancy. Every receptor here comes from a female donor with multiple sclerosis, enrolled in a pregnancy study.

The chain joins TRBV4-3 to TRBJ2-2; tentative D call: TRBD1 (5 bases). V was shortened by 4 bases and J by 5 bases, with 8 bases between the two germline ends. CDR1 is LGHNA and CDR2 is YSLEER in the germline V gene. The CDR3 has 13 amino acids. The CDR3 region is CASSPKGTGELFF. The CDR3 nucleotides are TGCGCCAGCAGCCCCAAGGGGACCGGGGAGCTGTTTTTT.

This chain joins TRBV4-3 and TRBJ2-5; 14 nucleotides match TRBD2. Germline V lookup: CDR1 LGHNA, CDR2 YSLEER. Germline trimming cut 0 bases from V and 5 bases from J; bases unmatched to any gene: 8. CDR3 size: 18 residues. The CDR3 DNA reads as TGCGCCAGCAGCCAAGATCTGGGACTAGCGGGGGAGGGGGAGACCCAGTACTTC. Amino acid sequence: CASSQDLGLAGEGETQYF.

The chain has TRBV14 and TRBJ2-7, with D unclear. The CDR3 totals 12 residues. Germline values: CDR1 SGHDN, CDR2 FVKESK. The V gene lost 6 bases and the J gene lost 2 bases, with 8 bases spanning the gap. CDR3 protein: CASSLVPYEQYF. In DNA form, the CDR3 reads TGTGCCAGCAGTCTCGTCCCCTACGAGCAGTACTTC. Using reference TRBV14 and TRBJ2-7 for the parts outside the CDR3, the full variable domain is EAGVTQFPSHSVIEKGQTVTLRCDPISGHDNLYWYRRVMGKEIKFLLHFVKESKQDESGMPNNRFLAERTGGTYSTLKVQPAELEDSGVYFCASSLVPYEQYFGPGTRLTVT.

V is TRBV4-2 and J is TRBJ2-7, with TRBD2 identical over 8 bases. The V gene end was trimmed by 6 bases and the J gene end by 7 bases; junction bases not matched to a gene: 8. This CDR3 is built from 13 residues. Per the germline V gene, CDR1 is LGHNA and CDR2 is YNFKEQ. CDR3 in amino acids: CASRGSGRDEQYF. Here the CDR3 DNA reads TGTGCCAGCAGGGGAAGCGGGAGAGATGAGCAGTACTTC.

This clone was counted between two and nine times. This chain uses TRBV10-3 with TRBJ1-2, with D possibly being TRBD1 (6 bases). CDR3 length: 16 amino acids. V was shortened by 0 bases and J by 4 bases, with 15 bases between the two germline ends. Germline assignment: CDR1 ENHRY and CDR2 SYGVKD. The DNA of the CDR3 is TGTGCCATCAGTGAGTCGGACAGAGGGCTTTTCTATGGCTACACCTTC. It specifies CAISESDRGLFYGYTF.

The chain couples TRBV5-1 to TRBJ2-3; possibly TRBD1 for D (5 bases). This CDR3 has 14 amino acids. Trimming removed 2 bases at V and 0 bases at J, with 7 bases between. Germline V gene lookup returns CDR1 SGHRS and CDR2 YFSETQ. CDR3 DNA sequence: TGCGCCAGCAGCTTAGGGGTTAGCACAGATACGCAGTATTTT. It specifies CASSLGVSTDTQYF.

The gene calls are TRBV18 and TRBJ2-5, with TRBD1 matching 9 bases. Per germline, CDR1 KGHSH and CDR2 LQKENI. Unmatched junction bases numbered 4, after V lost 4 bases and J lost 1 base. The CDR3 totals 15 residues. Written as DNA, the CDR3 is TGTGCCAGCTCACGGACGGGACAGGGCCAAGAGACCCAGTACTTC. Translated: CASSRTGQGQETQYF.

This clone was detected once. The genes are TRBV7-9 and TRBJ1-3; D may be TRBD1 (5 bases). The CDR3 is 19 residues long. Trimming pared 5 bases from V and 4 bases from J, leaving 27 bases between. Germline loops: CDR1 SEHNR, CDR2 FQNEAQ (reference sequence). CDR3 bases: TGTGCCAGCAGCCGTGCATCGCCTCGGGGGGGGACGTGGGGAAACACCATATATTTT. Translated, it gives CASSRASPRGGTWGNTIYF.